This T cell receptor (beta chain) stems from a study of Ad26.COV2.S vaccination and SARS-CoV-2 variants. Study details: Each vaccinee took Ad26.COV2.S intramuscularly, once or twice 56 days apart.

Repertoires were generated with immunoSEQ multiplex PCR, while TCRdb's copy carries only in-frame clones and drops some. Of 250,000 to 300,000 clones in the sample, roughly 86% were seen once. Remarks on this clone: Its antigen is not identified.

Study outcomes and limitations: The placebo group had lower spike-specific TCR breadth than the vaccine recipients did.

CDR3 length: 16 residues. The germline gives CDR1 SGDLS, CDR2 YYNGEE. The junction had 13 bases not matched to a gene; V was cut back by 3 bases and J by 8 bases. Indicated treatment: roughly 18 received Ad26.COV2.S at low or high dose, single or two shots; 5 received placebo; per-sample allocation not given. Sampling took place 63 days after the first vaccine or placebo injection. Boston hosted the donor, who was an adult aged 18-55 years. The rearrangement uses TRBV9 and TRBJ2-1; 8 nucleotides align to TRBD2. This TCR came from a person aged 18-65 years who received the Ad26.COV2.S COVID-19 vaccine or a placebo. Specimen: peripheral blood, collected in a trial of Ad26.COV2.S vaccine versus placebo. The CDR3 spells CASSATTGGGKDEQFF. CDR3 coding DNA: TGTGCCAGCAGCGCTACTACTGGCGGGGGGAAGGATGAGCAGTTCTTC. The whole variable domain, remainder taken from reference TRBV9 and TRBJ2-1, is DSGVTQTPKHLITATGQRVTLRCSPRSGDLSVYWYQQSLDQGLQFLIQYYNGEERAKGNILERFSAQQFPDLHSELNLSSLELGDSALYFCASSATTGGGKDEQFFGPGTRLTVL.